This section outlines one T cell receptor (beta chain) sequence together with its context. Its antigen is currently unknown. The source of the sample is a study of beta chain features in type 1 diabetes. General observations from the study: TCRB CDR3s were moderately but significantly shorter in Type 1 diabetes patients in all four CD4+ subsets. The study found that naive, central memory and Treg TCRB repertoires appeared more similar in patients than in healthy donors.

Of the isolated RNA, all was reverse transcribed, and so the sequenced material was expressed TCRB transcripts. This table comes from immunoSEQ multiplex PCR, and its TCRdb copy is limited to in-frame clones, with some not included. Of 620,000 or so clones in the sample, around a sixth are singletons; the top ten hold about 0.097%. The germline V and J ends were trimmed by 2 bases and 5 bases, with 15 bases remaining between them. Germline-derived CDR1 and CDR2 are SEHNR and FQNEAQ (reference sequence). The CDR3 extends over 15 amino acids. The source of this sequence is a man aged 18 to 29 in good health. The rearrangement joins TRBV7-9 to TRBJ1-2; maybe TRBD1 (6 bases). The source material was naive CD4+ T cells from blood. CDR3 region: CASSLTGTPRYGYTF. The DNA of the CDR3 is TGTGCCAGCAGCTTAACCGGGACACCCAGATATGGCTACACCTTC.